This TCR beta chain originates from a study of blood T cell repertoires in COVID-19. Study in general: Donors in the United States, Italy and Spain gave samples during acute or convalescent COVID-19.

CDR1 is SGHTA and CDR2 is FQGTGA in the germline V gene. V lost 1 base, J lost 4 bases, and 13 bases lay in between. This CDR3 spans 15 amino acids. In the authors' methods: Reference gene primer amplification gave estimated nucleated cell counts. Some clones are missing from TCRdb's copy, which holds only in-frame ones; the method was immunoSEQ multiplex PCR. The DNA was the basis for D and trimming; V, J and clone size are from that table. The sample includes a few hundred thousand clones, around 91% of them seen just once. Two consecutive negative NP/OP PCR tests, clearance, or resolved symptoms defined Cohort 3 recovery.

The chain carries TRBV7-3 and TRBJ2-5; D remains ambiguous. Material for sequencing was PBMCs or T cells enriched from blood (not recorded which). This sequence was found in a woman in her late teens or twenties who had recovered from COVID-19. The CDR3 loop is CASSLNAAFSETQYF. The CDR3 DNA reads TGTGCCAGCAGCTTAAATGCAGCGTTTTCAGAGACCCAGTACTTC.